Below are 11 T cell receptor beta chains sequenced from a single sample in a study of technical replicates of blood from a few donors (dated by TCRdb to 2015 to 2018). The receptor library was made with the immunoSEQ multiplex PCR assay. TCRdb retrieved this table from immuneACCESS and kept in-frame rearrangements only. Not all clones are present; in checked studies, unresolved V genes account for under half, and no reason is known for the remainder. The sample data list tens of thousands of clones, and roughly 96% of these were observed just once. The ten biggest clones cover about 0.26% of the sample. The source material was T cells isolated from PBMCs. These receptors came from a human donor in good health.

V gene TRBV5-1 combines with J gene TRBJ1-2, with TRBD1 matching over 7 bases. Germline V lookup: CDR1 SGHRS, CDR2 YFSETQ. CDR3 length: 15 amino acids. The J segment lost 6 bases and the V segment lost 2 bases, leaving 10 bases of the junction unmatched. The CDR3 DNA reads TGCGCCAGCAGCTTCGGAGGAGGGGGCGCGGATGGCTACACCTTC. This gives the protein CASSFGGGGADGYTF.

The chain joins TRBV5-5 to TRBJ1-6, with 9 bases that match TRBD1. J was trimmed by 6 bases and V by 6 bases; bases with no gene match: 10. The CDR3 is 16 amino acids. Germline CDR1 SGHKS, CDR2 YYEKEE (reference sequence). CDR3 nucleotides: TGTGCCAGCAACCCGACAGGGGGGGGAGGTAATTCACCCCTCCACTTT. Amino acids: CASNPTGGGGNSPLHF. Based on the CDR3 plus reference TRBV5-5 and TRBJ1-6, the full variable domain is DAGVTQSPTHLIKTRGQQVTLRCSPISGHKSVSWYQQVLGQGPQFIFQYYEKEERGRGNFPDRFSARQFPNYSSELNVNALLLGDSALYLCASNPTGGGGNSPLHFGNGTRLTVT.

The chain employs TRBV7-3 and TRBJ1-2; D is unclear. CDR1 SGHTA and CDR2 FQGTGA come from the germline V gene. The CDR3 loop spans 14 amino acids. The V end lost 1 base, the J end lost 1 base, and 7 bases lay between the germline ends. CDR3 residues: CASSLNGGNYGYTF. Here the CDR3 DNA reads TGTGCCAGCAGCTTAAATGGCGGTAACTATGGCTACACCTTC.

The V gene is TRBV19, the J gene TRBJ2-7; TRBD2 matches 7 bases. CDR1 and CDR2 (germline): LNHDA, SQIVND (reference sequence). The CDR3 sequence is 15 residues long. V was pared by 1 base and J by 2 bases, with 5 bases of the junction left unmatched. DNA of the CDR3: TGTGCCAGTAGTATAGGCGGGGGTCGGGCCTACGAGCAGTACTTC. Protein product: CASSIGGGRAYEQYF. The whole variable domain, remainder taken from reference TRBV19 and TRBJ2-7, is DGGITQSPKYLFRKEGQNVTLSCEQNLNHDAMYWYRQDPGQGLRLIYYSQIVNDFQKGDIAEGYSVSREKKESFPLTVTSAQKNPTAFYLCASSIGGGRAYEQYFGPGTRLTVT.

The CDR3: CASSPNRDRSLYGYTF. CDR3 in DNA: TGCGCCAGCAGTCCTAACCGGGACAGAAGTCTCTATGGCTACACCTTC. The chain is built from TRBV10-1 and TRBJ1-2; 7 bases are a match to TRBD1. The CDR3 spans 16 residues. The V segment lost 5 bases and the J segment 4 bases; nucleotides outside the gene matches: 13. The germline V gene encodes CDR1 WNHNN and CDR2 SYGVQD (reference sequence).

This chain links TRBV29-1 with TRBJ1-5, with D tentatively TRBD1 (5 bases). This CDR3 region has 12 residues. Germline V gives CDR1 SQVTM, CDR2 ANQGSEA. Trimming cost V 5 bases and J 0 bases, with 5 bases left between them. CDR3 DNA: TGCAGCGTTCAGGGTAGCAATCAGCCCCAGCATTTT. It yields the protein CSVQGSNQPQHF.

This chain connects TRBV14 to TRBJ2-7; D might be TRBD1 (6 bases). Germline CDR1 and CDR2: SGHDN and FVKESK. V dropped 5 bases and J dropped 3 bases, with 14 bases sitting between them. The CDR3 consists of 14 residues. DNA for the CDR3: TGTGCCAGCAGCACGTCCACAGGGAGCTACGAGCAGTACTTC. This encodes CASSTSTGSYEQYF.

The genes are TRBV2 and TRBJ1-2; 9 bases map to TRBD1. This CDR3 has 11 residues. Germline V CDR1 and CDR2: SNHLY, FYNNEI. Losses at the gene ends were 8 bases for V and 8 bases for J; bases not matched to a gene: 3. The CDR3: CASGTGSGYTF. As DNA, the CDR3 is TGTGCCAGCGGGACAGGGAGCGGCTACACCTTC.

The V and J genes are TRBV6-5 and TRBJ1-5, with D unresolved. The CDR3 spans 16 residues. Germline lookup yields CDR1 MNHEY and CDR2 SVGAGI. V was shortened by 2 bases and J by 0 bases, with 11 bases between the two germline ends. The CDR3 DNA follows: TGTGCCAGCAGTTACCGGGTCCCCTCTAGCAATCAGCCCCAGCATTTT. Protein sequence: CASSYRVPSSNQPQHF.

This chain uses TRBV5-1 with TRBJ1-2; tentatively, D is TRBD1 (5 bases). The CDR3 is 15 residues long. Germline V lookup: CDR1 SGHRS, CDR2 YFSETQ. Trimming took off 4 bases at V and 0 bases at J, with 13 bases between the two ends. The CDR3: CASSTGDRSNYGYTF. The CDR3 DNA reads TGCGCCAGCAGCACGGGGGACCGCTCTAACTATGGCTACACCTTC.

The rearrangement uses TRBV19 and TRBJ1-5; 7 bases match TRBD1. Germline CDR1 reads LNHDA; CDR2 reads SQIVND (reference sequence). V lost 5 bases to trimming and J lost 2 bases; unmatched junction nucleotides: 9. The CDR3 sequence is 16 residues long. The CDR3 loop reads CASSPDRALGNQPQHF. The CDR3 DNA reads TGTGCCAGTAGTCCTGACAGGGCATTGGGCAATCAGCCCCAGCATTTT.